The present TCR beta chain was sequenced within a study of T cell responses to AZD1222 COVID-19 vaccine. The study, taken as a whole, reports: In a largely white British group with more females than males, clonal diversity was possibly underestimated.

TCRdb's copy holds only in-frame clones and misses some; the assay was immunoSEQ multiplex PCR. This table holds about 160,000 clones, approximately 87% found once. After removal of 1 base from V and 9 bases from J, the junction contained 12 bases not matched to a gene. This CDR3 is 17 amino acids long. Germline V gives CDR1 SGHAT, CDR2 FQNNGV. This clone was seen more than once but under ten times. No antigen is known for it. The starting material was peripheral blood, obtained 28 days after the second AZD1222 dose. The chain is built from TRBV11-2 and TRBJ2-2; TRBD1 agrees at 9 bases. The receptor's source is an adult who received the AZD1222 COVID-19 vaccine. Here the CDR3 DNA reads TGTGCCAGCAGCTTAGGACCCACAGGGGGCGTTAGCCGGGAGCTGTTTTTT. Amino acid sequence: CASSLGPTGGVSRELFF. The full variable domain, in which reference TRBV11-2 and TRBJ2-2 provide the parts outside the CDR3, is EAGVAQSPRYKIIEKRQSVAFWCNPISGHATLYWYQQILGQGPKLLIQFQNNGVVDDSQLPKDRFSAERLKGVDSTLKIQPAKLEDSAVYLCASSLGPTGGVSRELFFGEGSRLTVL.